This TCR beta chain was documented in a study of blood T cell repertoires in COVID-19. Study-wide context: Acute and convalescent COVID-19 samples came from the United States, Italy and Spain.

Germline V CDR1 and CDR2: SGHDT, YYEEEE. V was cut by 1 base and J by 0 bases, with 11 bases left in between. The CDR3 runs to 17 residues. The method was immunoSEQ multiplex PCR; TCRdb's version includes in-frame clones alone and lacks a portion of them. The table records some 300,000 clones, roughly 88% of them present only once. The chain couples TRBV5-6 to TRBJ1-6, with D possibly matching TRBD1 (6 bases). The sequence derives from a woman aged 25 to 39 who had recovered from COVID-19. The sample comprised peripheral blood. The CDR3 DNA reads TGTGCCAGCAGCTTGATTGCAGGGGCCTCCTATAATTCACCCCTCCACTTT. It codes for CASSLIAGASYNSPLHF.